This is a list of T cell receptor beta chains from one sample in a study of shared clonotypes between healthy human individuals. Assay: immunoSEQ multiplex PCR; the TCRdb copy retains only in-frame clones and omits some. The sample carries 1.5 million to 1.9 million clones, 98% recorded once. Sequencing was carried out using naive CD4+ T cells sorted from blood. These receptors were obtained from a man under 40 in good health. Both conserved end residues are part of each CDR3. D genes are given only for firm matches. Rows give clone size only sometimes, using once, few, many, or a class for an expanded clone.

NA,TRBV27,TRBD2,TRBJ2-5,CASSQSGRAFGETQYF,TGTGCCAGCAGTCAAAGCGGGAGGGCCTTTGGTGAGACCCAGTACTTC
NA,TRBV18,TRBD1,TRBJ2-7,CASSPSGQGFYEQYF,TGTGCCAGCTCACCTTCCGGACAGGGGTTCTACGAGCAGTACTTC
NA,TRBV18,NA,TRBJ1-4,CASSPHATNEKLFF,TGTGCCAGCTCACCTCACGCAACTAATGAAAAACTGTTTTTT
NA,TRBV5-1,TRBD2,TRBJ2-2,CASGLSGGRNTGELFF,TGCGCCAGCGGGTTATCGGGCGGGAGGAACACCGGGGAGCTGTTTTTT
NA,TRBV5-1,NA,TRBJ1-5,CASSLEGARGQPQHF,TGCGCCAGCAGCTTGGAAGGGGCAAGGGGGCAGCCCCAGCATTTT
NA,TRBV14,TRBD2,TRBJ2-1,CASSRPTSGSRRNEQFF,TGTGCCAGCAGCCGACCGACTAGCGGGAGTAGGAGAAATGAGCAGTTCTTC
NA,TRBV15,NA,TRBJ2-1,CATSRADRNNEQFF,TGTGCCACCAGCCGCGCGGACAGAAACAATGAGCAGTTCTTC
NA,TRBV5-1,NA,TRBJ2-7,CASSLGPAGYEQYF,TGCGCCAGCAGCTTGGGGCCAGCTGGGTACGAGCAGTACTTC
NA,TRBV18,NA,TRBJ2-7,CASSPGSGGRDEQYF,TGTGCCAGCTCACCAGGTTCAGGGGGGCGGGACGAGCAGTACTTC
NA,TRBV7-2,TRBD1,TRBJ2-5,CASSINRGNWETQYF,TGTGCCAGCAGCATTAACAGGGGGAATTGGGAGACCCAGTACTTC
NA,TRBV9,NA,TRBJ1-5,CASSVPHREGGNYSNQPQHF,TGTGCCAGCAGCGTTCCCCACAGAGAGGGAGGCAACTATAGCAATCAGCCCCAGCATTTT
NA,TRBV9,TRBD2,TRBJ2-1,CASSVISGRASYNEQFF,TGTGCCAGCAGCGTAATTAGCGGGAGGGCCTCCTACAATGAGCAGTTCTTC
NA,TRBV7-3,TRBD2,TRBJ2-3,CASSYSGNTDTQYF,TGTGCCAGCAGCTATAGCGGGAACACAGATACGCAGTATTTT
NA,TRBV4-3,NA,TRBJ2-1,CASSQSVTYNEQFF,TGCGCCAGCAGCCAAAGCGTCACCTACAATGAGCAGTTCTTC
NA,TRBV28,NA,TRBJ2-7,CASSVQGGEQYF,TGTGCCAGCAGCGTACAGGGAGGCGAGCAGTACTTC
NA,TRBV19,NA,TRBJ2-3,CASSIDPITDTQYF,TGTGCCAGTAGTATAGATCCCATCACAGATACGCAGTATTTT
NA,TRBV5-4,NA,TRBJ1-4,CASNPQGTNEKLFF,TGTGCCAGCAACCCTCAGGGAACTAATGAAAAACTGTTTTTT
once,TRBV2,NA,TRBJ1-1,CASSPDTTEAFF,TGTGCCAGCAGTCCCGACACCACTGAAGCTTTCTTT
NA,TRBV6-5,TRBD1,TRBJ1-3,CASSWTGVGNTIYF,TGTGCCAGCAGTTGGACAGGGGTCGGAAACACCATATATTTT
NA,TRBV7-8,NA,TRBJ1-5,CASSLRGGFQSQPQHF,TGTGCCAGCAGCCTGAGAGGAGGGTTTCAAAGTCAGCCCCAGCATTTT
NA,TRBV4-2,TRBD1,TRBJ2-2,CASSPRTGFTGELFF,TGTGCCAGCAGCCCTCGGACAGGGTTCACCGGGGAGCTGTTTTTT
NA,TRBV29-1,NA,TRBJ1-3,CSGRQGNTIYF,TGCAGCGGGAGACAGGGAAACACCATATATTTT
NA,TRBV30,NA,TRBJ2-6,CAWKPPGKRAGANVLTF,TGTGCCTGGAAGCCCCCCGGGAAGCGGGCTGGGGCCAACGTCCTGACTTTC
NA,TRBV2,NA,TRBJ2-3,CASSESRGGTDTQYF,TGTGCCAGCAGTGAATCGCGGGGAGGCACAGATACGCAGTATTTT
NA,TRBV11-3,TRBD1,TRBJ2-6,CASSAGGSGANVLTF,TGTGCCAGCAGCGCAGGGGGTTCTGGGGCCAACGTCCTGACTTTC
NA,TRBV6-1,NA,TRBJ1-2,CASSEAFRPGGTF,TGTGCCAGCAGTGAAGCGTTCCGCCCTGGCGGGACCTTC
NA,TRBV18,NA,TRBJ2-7,CASSLIPPTSSYEQYF,TGTGCCAGCTCACTTATACCTCCCACGAGCTCCTACGAGCAGTACTTC
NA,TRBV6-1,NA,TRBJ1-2,CASSESWGVRGYTF,TGTGCCAGCAGTGAAAGCTGGGGGGTCCGGGGCTACACCTTC
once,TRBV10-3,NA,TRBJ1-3,CAIGSTGLSGNTIYF,TGTGCCATCGGTAGTACAGGGCTCTCTGGAAACACCATATATTTT
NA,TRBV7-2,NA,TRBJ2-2,CASSLGLLGGTGGELFF,TGTGCCAGCAGCTTAGGGTTATTAGGCGGGACTGGCGGGGAGCTGTTTTTT
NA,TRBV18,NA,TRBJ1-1,CASSQDRLNTEAFF,TGTGCCAGCTCTCAAGACAGGCTGAACACTGAAGCTTTCTTT
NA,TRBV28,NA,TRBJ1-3,CASTQSGTIYF,TGTGCCAGCACCCAATCCGGGACCATATATTTT
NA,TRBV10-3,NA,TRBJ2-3,CAISGSPFGTQYF,TGTGCCATCAGTGGCTCCCCTTTCGGAACGCAGTATTTT
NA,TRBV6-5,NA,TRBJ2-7,CASREGTLNEQYF,TGTGCCAGCAGAGAAGGGACACTAAACGAGCAGTACTTC
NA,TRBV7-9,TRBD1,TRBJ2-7,CASSTWDRGRQYF,TGTGCCAGCAGCACATGGGACAGGGGGCGGCAGTACTTC
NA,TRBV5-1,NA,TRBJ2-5,CASSLERVGETQYF,TGCGCCAGCAGCTTGGAGAGGGTAGGAGAGACCCAGTACTTC
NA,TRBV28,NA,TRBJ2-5,CASSLLQGKVIETQYF,TGTGCCAGCAGTTTACTACAGGGAAAGGTCATAGAGACCCAGTACTTC
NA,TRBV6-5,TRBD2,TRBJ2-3,CASRAGGFTDTQYF,TGTGCCAGCCGAGCGGGAGGGTTCACAGATACGCAGTATTTT
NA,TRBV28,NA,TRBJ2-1,CASSAGNNEQFF,TGTGCCAGCAGTGCGGGGAACAATGAGCAGTTCTTC
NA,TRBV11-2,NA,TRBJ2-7,CASRRPSSYEQYF,TGTGCCAGTCGTCGGCCCAGCTCCTACGAGCAGTACTTC
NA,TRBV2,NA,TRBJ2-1,CASSGGGRSYNEQFF,TGTGCCAGCAGTGGGGGCGGACGCTCCTACAATGAGCAGTTCTTC
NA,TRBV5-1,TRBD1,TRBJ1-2,CASSVGQGAYGYTF,TGCGCCAGCTCCGTCGGCCAGGGGGCGTATGGCTACACCTTC
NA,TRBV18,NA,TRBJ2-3,CASSPTTGSDTQYF,TGTGCCAGCTCACCAACGACTGGGTCAGATACGCAGTATTTT
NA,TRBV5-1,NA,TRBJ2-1,CASSARDTGDGRIYNEQFF,TGCGCCAGCAGCGCTCGGGACACTGGGGACGGACGAATCTACAATGAGCAGTTCTTC
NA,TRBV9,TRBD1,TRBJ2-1,CASSVVGTDNEQFF,TGTGCCAGCAGCGTAGTTGGGACAGACAATGAGCAGTTCTTC
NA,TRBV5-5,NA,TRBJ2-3,CASSIGQSTDTQYF,TGTGCCAGCAGCATTGGACAGAGCACAGATACGCAGTATTTT
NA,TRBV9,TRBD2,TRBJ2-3,CASSSGLALSTDTQYF,TGTGCCAGCAGCTCCGGACTAGCGTTGAGCACAGATACGCAGTATTTT
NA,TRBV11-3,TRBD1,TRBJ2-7,CASSPGQFNEQYF,TGTGCCAGCAGCCCGGGACAGTTCAACGAGCAGTACTTC
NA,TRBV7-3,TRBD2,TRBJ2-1,CASSSVPGLADRRSSYNEQFF,TGTGCCAGCAGCTCGGTACCGGGACTAGCGGACCGAAGAAGCTCCTACAATGAGCAGTTCTTC
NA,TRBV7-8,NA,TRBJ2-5,CASSTGPEETQYF,TGTGCCAGCAGCACGGGACCAGAAGAGACCCAGTACTTC
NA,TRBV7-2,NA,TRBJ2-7,CASSTDDRFRSYEQYF,TGTGCCAGCAGCACGGATGACAGGTTCCGCTCCTACGAGCAGTACTTC
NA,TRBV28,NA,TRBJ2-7,CASITESGGGYEQYF,TGTGCCAGCATTACGGAGTCGGGGGGCGGCTACGAGCAGTACTTC
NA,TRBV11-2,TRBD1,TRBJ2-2,CASSLDRVFTGELFF,TGTGCCAGCAGCTTGGACAGGGTATTCACCGGGGAGCTGTTTTTT
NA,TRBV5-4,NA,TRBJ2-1,CASSTLASAYNEQFF,TGTGCCAGCAGCACCCTAGCTTCAGCCTACAATGAGCAGTTCTTC
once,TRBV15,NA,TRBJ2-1,CATSSHSGSGYNEQFF,TGTGCCACCAGCAGCCACTCGGGGTCTGGCTACAATGAGCAGTTCTTC
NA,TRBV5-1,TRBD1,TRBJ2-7,CASSSGMVTGIGQYF,TGCGCCAGCAGCTCGGGAATGGTGACAGGGATCGGGCAGTACTTC
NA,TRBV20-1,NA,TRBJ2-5,CSATETQYF,TGCAGTGCCACAGAGACCCAGTACTTC
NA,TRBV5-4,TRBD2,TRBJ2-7,CASSSGTSVYEQYF,TGTGCCAGCAGCTCCGGGACTAGCGTCTACGAGCAGTACTTC
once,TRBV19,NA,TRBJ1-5,CASSIDGREPQHF,TGTGCCAGTAGTATCGACGGGCGGGAGCCCCAGCATTTT